A single sample gave rise to the 30 T cell receptor beta chains below, sequenced in a study of T cells after posttransplantation cyclophosphamide. Treatment was busulfan-fludarabine conditioning, a marrow graft, and cyclophosphamide on days +3 and +4. Sequenced by immunoSEQ multiplex PCR; TCRdb stores in-frame clones only, minus some. The table includes roughly 4,400 clones, 80% to 90% detected once. The starting material was PBMCs, obtained after an allogeneic stem cell transplant with post-transplant cyclophosphamide. The source is a female patient aged 45-65 years who received an allogeneic stem cell transplant from a related donor, was CMV-positive, and had no GVHD. Some T cells may be transferred from the graft donor.

The chain recombines TRBV28 with TRBJ2-5, with a possible D match to TRBD1 (6 bases). Per the germline V gene, CDR1 is MDHEN and CDR2 is SYDVKM. Trimming removed 3 bases at V and 2 bases at J, with 10 bases between. The CDR3 contains 14 residues. The CDR3 coding sequence is TGTGCCAGCAGTTTGGGGACACTACAAGAGACCCAGTACTTC. It is translated as CASSLGTLQETQYF.

The sample holds one count of this clone. The CDR3 coding sequence is TGTGCCAGCAGCTTAAGGACTTCTTTAGTGGAGGCTAATGAAAAACTGTTTTTT. Its protein product is CASSLRTSLVEANEKLFF. The rearrangement joins TRBV7-9 to TRBJ1-4; D is uncertain. The germline gives CDR1 SEHNR, CDR2 FQNEAQ (reference sequence). Trimming took 2 bases from V and 3 from J, leaving 19 bases between them. CDR3 length equals 18 residues.

The chain recombines TRBV7-2 with TRBJ2-1, with D possibly TRBD2 on 5 matching bases. CDR1 and CDR2 from the germline V gene are SGHTA and FQGNSA. The CDR3 runs 15 residues. Trimming took 0 bases from V and 8 from J, leaving 14 bases between them. The CDR3 DNA reads as TGTGCCAGCAGCTTAGCCACGGGGTACGGCGATGAGCAGTTCTTC. Protein sequence: CASSLATGYGDEQFF.

Turning to this clone: Mismatch with germline at one junction end may stem from a read error. The same CDR3 can be traced to other DNA sequences in this sample. The chain carries TRBV19 and TRBJ1-6; D call uncertain. The V gene's germline CDR1 is LNHDA and CDR2 SQIVND (reference sequence). The length of the CDR3 is 17 residues. CDR3 nucleotide sequence: TGTGCCAGTAGTATACCCTTCTTCCCGGGATTTAATTCCCCCCTCCACTTT. This codes for CASSIPFFPGFNSPLHF.

The chain recombines TRBV5-1 with TRBJ2-5, with 11 bases that match TRBD1. V lost 3 bases, J lost 5 bases, and 9 bases stayed unmatched. Germline CDR1 is SGHRS and CDR2 is YFSETQ. The CDR3 is 16 amino acids. The CDR3 sequence is CASSSGTGGSGETQYF. The CDR3 nucleotides are TGCGCCAGCAGCTCCGGGACAGGGGGGTCGGGGGAGACCCAGTACTTC. The variable domain in full, completed from reference TRBV5-1 and TRBJ2-5, reads KAGVTQTPRYLIKTRGQQVTLSCSPISGHRSVSWYQQTPGQGLQFLFEYFSETQRNKGNFPGRFSGRQFSNSRSEMNVSTLELGDSALYLCASSSGTGGSGETQYFGPGTRLLVL.

This chain uses TRBV7-5 with TRBJ2-3; TRBD1 reflects the table's D call only, with no check against the DNA. TRBV7-5 is a known pseudogene. This CDR3 is 15 amino acids long. CDR3 DNA sequence: TGTGTCAGAAGCCCAAGACAGGGATACACAGATACGCAGTATTTT. Translation: CVRSPRQGYTDTQYF.

V gene TRBV11-2 combines with J gene TRBJ2-7; no clear D gene. This CDR3 region has 14 residues. V was pared by 1 base and J by 0 bases, with 7 bases between. CDR1 and CDR2 from the germline V gene are SGHAT and FQNNGV. DNA of the CDR3: TGTGCCAGCAGCTTAGTCATCAACTCCTACGAGCAGTACTTC. It translates to CASSLVINSYEQYF.

This chain links TRBV5-6 with TRBJ2-5; the D gene is possibly TRBD2 (5 bases). The DNA end lines up better with TRBJ2-7; the J call may be wrong. CDR1 and CDR2 (germline): SGHDT, YYEEEE. The CDR3 is made up of 12 amino acids. The CDR3 here is CASSLLESEQYF. DNA of the CDR3: TGTGCCAGCAGCCTACTAGAGAGCGAGCAGTACTTC.

This clone was observed a few times. The chain links TRBV19 to TRBJ1-5; no clear D. The germline CDR1 and CDR2 sequences are LNHDA and SQIVND (reference sequence). V was cut by 1 base and J by 6 bases, with 7 bases left in between. This CDR3 contains 13 residues. CDR3 nucleotide sequence: TGTGCCAGTAGTATAGTTGGCGGTCAGCCCCAGCATTTT. This sequence encodes CASSIVGGQPQHF.

The chain combines TRBV30 with TRBJ2-7; D not resolved. The CDR3 consists of 11 residues. V lost 2 bases and J 6 bases, leaving 8 bases between the germline ends. Germline CDR1 and CDR2: GTSNPN and SVGIG (reference sequence). CDR3 DNA: TGTGCCTGGAGTATGGTCGGCGAGCAGTACTTC. It translates to CAWSMVGEQYF.

The chain combines TRBV5-1 with TRBJ2-5; 10 nucleotides line up with TRBD1. There are 15 residues in the CDR3. The V gene end was trimmed by 7 bases and the J gene end by 2 bases; junction bases not matched to a gene: 8. The germline gives CDR1 SGHRS, CDR2 YFSETQ. The CDR3 spells CASHRTGGRQETQYF. CDR3 nucleotide sequence: TGCGCCAGCCATAGGACAGGGGGAAGGCAAGAGACCCAGTACTTC. Variable domain in full (rest from reference TRBV5-1 and TRBJ2-5): KAGVTQTPRYLIKTRGQQVTLSCSPISGHRSVSWYQQTPGQGLQFLFEYFSETQRNKGNFPGRFSGRQFSNSRSEMNVSTLELGDSALYLCASHRTGGRQETQYFGPGTRLLVL.

This chain joins TRBV4-2 and TRBJ2-2; TRBD2 aligns across 9 bases. CDR1 LGHNA and CDR2 YNFKEQ come from the germline V gene. The trim removed 0 bases at V and 1 base at J, leaving 3 bases unmatched. The CDR3 runs 17 residues. As DNA, the CDR3 is TGTGCCAGCAGCCAAGATTTACTAGCGGGGAACACCGGGGAGCTGTTTTTT. Amino acid sequence: CASSQDLLAGNTGELFF.

The rearrangement uses TRBV5-1 and TRBJ2-5; TRBD2 matches at 10 bases. Trimming took 7 bases from V and 2 from J; bases not matched to a gene: 2. CDR3 size: 13 residues. Looked up from germline, CDR1 is SGHRS and CDR2 is YFSETQ. The CDR3 sequence: CASWTSGQETQYF. CDR3 coding DNA: TGCGCCAGCTGGACTAGCGGACAAGAGACCCAGTACTTC.

The V and J genes are TRBV7-6 and TRBJ1-5, with a weak D call TRBD1 (6 bases). Deletions cut 5 bases from V and 2 bases from J, with 13 bases between. The CDR3 is made up of 15 amino acids. In germline, CDR1 is SGHVS, CDR2 FNYEAQ. CDR3 nucleotides: TGTGCCAGCAGCATTAGTCCAGGGGGCAATCAGCCCCAGCATTTT. Encoded protein: CASSISPGGNQPQHF. The full variable domain, with the rest looked up from reference TRBV7-6 and TRBJ1-5, is GAGVSQSPRYKVTKRGQDVALRCDPISGHVSLYWYRQALGQGPEFLTYFNYEAQQDKSGLPNDRFSAERPEGSISTLTIQRTEQRDSAMYRCASSISPGGNQPQHFGDGTRLSIL.

V is TRBV11-2 and J is TRBJ1-3, with a tentative D call TRBD1 (5 bases). CDR3 length equals 16 residues. Trimming took off 5 bases at V and 0 bases at J, with 14 bases between the two ends. Germline lookup yields CDR1 SGHAT and CDR2 FQNNGV. The CDR3 region is CASSPGGLGSGNTIYF. The CDR3 coding sequence is TGTGCCAGCAGCCCGGGGGGGTTAGGCTCTGGAAACACCATATATTTT.

The V and J genes are TRBV27 and TRBJ2-2, with TRBD2 matching over 10 bases. Germline trimming cut 8 bases from V and 3 bases from J; bases unmatched to any gene: 3. The CDR3 loop spans 14 amino acids. Germline V gene lookup returns CDR1 MNHEY and CDR2 SMNVEV (reference sequence). CDR3 region: CASLLAGDTGELFF. Written as DNA, the CDR3 is TGTGCCAGCCTCCTAGCGGGAGACACCGGGGAGCTGTTTTTT.

The chain couples TRBV19 to TRBJ1-5; D remains unclear. The V and J ends lost 4 bases and 2 bases respectively, with 12 bases between them. The CDR3 is 15 residues long. Germline V gives CDR1 LNHDA, CDR2 SQIVND (reference sequence). CDR3 in DNA: TGTGCCAGTAGTACAACGCTCGGGGGCAATCAGCCCCAGCATTTT. It encodes CASSTTLGGNQPQHF.

This clone has just a few counts. The V and J genes are TRBV11-2 and TRBJ1-1; D is undetermined. Germline V gene lookup returns CDR1 SGHAT and CDR2 FQNNGV. Trimming removed 5 bases at V and 4 bases at J, with 14 bases between. CDR3 length equals 14 residues. This CDR3 reads CASSIYGKSTEAFF. The CDR3 DNA sequence: TGTGCCAGCAGCATCTACGGGAAATCCACTGAAGCTTTCTTT.

This sequence joins TRBV6-5 and TRBJ2-7, with D perhaps TRBD2 (6 bases). CDR3 size: 14 residues. With 2 bases removed from V and 0 bases from J, the gap between germline ends came to 8 bases. Germline-derived CDR1 and CDR2 are MNHEY and SVGAGI. CDR3 in amino acids: CASSYDGSSYEQYF. The CDR3 coding sequence is TGTGCCAGCAGTTACGACGGGAGCTCCTACGAGCAGTACTTC.

This chain links TRBV2 with TRBJ2-3; TRBD1 agrees at 12 bases. The CDR3 loop spans 14 amino acids. Germline CDR1 SNHLY, CDR2 FYNNEI. Germline trimming cut 8 bases from V and 5 bases from J; bases unmatched to any gene: 5. The CDR3 DNA is TGTGCCAGCCTCCGGGACAGGGGGCAAGATACGCAGTATTTT. Translating it yields CASLRDRGQDTQYF.

The rearrangement uses TRBV7-6 and TRBJ2-1; a weak D match, TRBD2 (5 bases). The germline V and J ends were trimmed by 3 bases and 3 bases, with 12 bases remaining between them. Germline V gene data show CDR1 as SGHVS and CDR2 as FNYEAQ. The CDR3 is made up of 15 amino acids. CDR3 coding DNA: TGTGCCAGCAGCTTGGCCCTGGGAGTCTACAATGAGCAGTTCTTC. It encodes CASSLALGVYNEQFF.

The chain links TRBV5-8 to TRBJ2-7, with TRBD1 as a possible D gene (5 bases). Germline loops: CDR1 SGHTS, CDR2 YDEGEE. CDR3 length: 18 amino acids. V lost 3 bases and J lost 0, with 22 bases in between. This CDR3 reads CASSSRQTEKISSYEQYF. The CDR3 nucleotides are TGTGCCAGCAGCTCCCGACAGACAGAAAAAATCAGCTCCTACGAGCAGTACTTC.

The chain is built from TRBV7-9 and TRBJ1-1, with 7 bases that match TRBD1. Trimming took 4 bases from V and 7 from J; bases not matched to a gene: 6. The CDR3 totals 13 residues. Germline assignment: CDR1 SEHNR and CDR2 FQNEAQ (reference sequence). CDR3 sequence reads: CASSSGGQFEAFF. CDR3 DNA: TGTGCCAGCAGCTCCGGGGGACAGTTTGAAGCTTTCTTT.

The chain links TRBV6-4 to TRBJ2-1; no reliable D call. The CDR3 length is 13 residues. The V end was cut by 6 bases, the J end by 4 bases, with 10 bases between. In germline, CDR1 is MRHNA, CDR2 SNTAGT. CDR3 nucleotides: TGTGCCAGCAGGGACCCCCTTTACAATGAGCAGTTCTTC. Its protein is CASRDPLYNEQFF.

The chain is built from TRBV15 and TRBJ2-1; 8 bases line up with TRBD2. The CDR3 contains 12 residues. V lost 0 bases to trimming and J lost 15 bases; unmatched junction nucleotides: 4. The V gene's germline CDR1 is LNHNV and CDR2 YYDKDF (reference sequence). The CDR3 DNA follows: TGTGCCACCAGCAGAGAGCTAGCGGGCTTGTTCTTC. Protein: CATSRELAGLFF.

The CDR3 loop is CASSKVRRGNTDTQYF. CDR3 coding DNA: TGTGCCAGCAGCAAAGTCAGGCGGGGGAACACAGATACGCAGTATTTT. The chain employs TRBV21-1 and TRBJ2-3; the listed D gene, TRBD2, was not tested against the DNA. TRBV21-1 is reported as a pseudogene. The CDR3 spans 16 residues.

J is TRBJ1-2 and V is TRBV5-1; TRBD1 aligns across 12 bases. Trimming cost V 0 bases and J 8 bases; bases outside gene matches: 5. Looked up from germline, CDR1 is SGHRS and CDR2 is YFSETQ. The CDR3 has 15 residues. The CDR3 DNA reads as TGCGCCAGCAGCTTGGCGGGACAGGGGGCGATCGGCTACACCTTC. Translated: CASSLAGQGAIGYTF. Using reference TRBV5-1 and TRBJ1-2 for the parts outside the CDR3, the full variable domain is KAGVTQTPRYLIKTRGQQVTLSCSPISGHRSVSWYQQTPGQGLQFLFEYFSETQRNKGNFPGRFSGRQFSNSRSEMNVSTLELGDSALYLCASSLAGQGAIGYTFGSGTRLTVV.

This sequence joins TRBV18 and TRBJ2-1, with TRBD2 matching over 12 bases. The CDR3 totals 16 residues. V lost 1 base to trimming and J lost 4 bases; unmatched junction nucleotides: 2. Germline values: CDR1 KGHSH, CDR2 LQKENI. CDR3 sequence (DNA): TGTGCCAGCTCACCACGGACTAGCGGGAAATACAATGAGCAGTTCTTC. Translated: CASSPRTSGKYNEQFF.

The chain couples TRBV9 to TRBJ2-5; 10 bases line up with TRBD2. In germline, CDR1 is SGDLS, CDR2 YYNGEE. J gave up 5 bases and V 2 bases, and 6 bases lay outside the gene matches. The CDR3 spans 15 residues. For the CDR3, the DNA is TGTGCCAGCAGCGTGGCTAGCGGGAGACGGGAGACCCAGTACTTC. Translation gives CASSVASGRRETQYF.

V and J are TRBV5-5 and TRBJ2-2, with D possibly TRBD2 on 5 matching bases. V lost 5 bases and J 5 bases, leaving 19 bases between the germline ends. The germline gives CDR1 SGHKS, CDR2 YYEKEE (reference sequence). This CDR3 contains 16 residues. The CDR3 nucleotides read TGTGCCAGCAGTGGACTTATTTTACCGGTGACCGGGGAGCTGTTTTTT. Encoded protein: CASSGLILPVTGELFF.